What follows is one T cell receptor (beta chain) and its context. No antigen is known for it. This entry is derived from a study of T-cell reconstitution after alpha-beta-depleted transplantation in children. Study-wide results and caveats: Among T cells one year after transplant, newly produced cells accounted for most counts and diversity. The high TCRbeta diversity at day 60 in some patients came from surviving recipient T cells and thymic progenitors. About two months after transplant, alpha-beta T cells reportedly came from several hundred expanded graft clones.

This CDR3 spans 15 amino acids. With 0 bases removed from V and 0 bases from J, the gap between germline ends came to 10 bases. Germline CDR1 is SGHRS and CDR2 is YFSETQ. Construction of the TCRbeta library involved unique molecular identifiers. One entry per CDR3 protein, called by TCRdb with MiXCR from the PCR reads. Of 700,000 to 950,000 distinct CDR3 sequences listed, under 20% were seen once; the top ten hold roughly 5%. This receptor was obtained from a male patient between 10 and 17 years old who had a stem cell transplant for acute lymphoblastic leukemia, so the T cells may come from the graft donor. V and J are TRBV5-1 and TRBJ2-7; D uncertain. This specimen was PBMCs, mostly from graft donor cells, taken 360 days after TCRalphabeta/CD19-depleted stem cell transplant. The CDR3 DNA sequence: TGCGCCAGCAGCTTGGACGCCTCCAGCTCCTACGAGCAGTACTTC. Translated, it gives CASSLDASSSYEQYF.